These 7 T cell receptor beta chains were all obtained from the same sample, sequenced in a study of post-analysis software for immune sequencing data. Study-level findings and limits: Controls had lower frequencies than patients of a handful of TRBV segments, which included TRBV5-6, TRBV5-1 and TRBV20-1.

For these receptors, no antigen is known. Unique molecular identifiers featured in each of the TCR beta cDNA libraries. MiXCR was run by TCRdb on the PCR reads, yielding one entry per CDR3 protein. In the table there are hundreds of thousands of distinct CDR3 sequences, around 27% of which are singletons. The sample consisted of blood. These receptors came from a girl under 18 with multiple sclerosis.

There are a few counts of this clonotype. The V call is TRBV4-3, the J call TRBJ1-2, with TRBD1 identical over 7 bases. V shed 4 bases and J 4 bases; nucleotides not matched to a gene: 6. The CDR3 is 14 residues long. CDR1 and CDR2 from the germline V gene are LGHNA and YSLEER. The CDR3 nucleotides are TGCGCCAGCAGCCCAAACAGGGGCGGCTATGGCTACACCTTC. It specifies CASSPNRGGYGYTF.

This sequence joins TRBV20-1 and TRBJ2-7; 7 bases align to TRBD2. Unmatched junction bases numbered 9, after V lost 3 bases and J lost 4 bases. In germline, CDR1 is DFQATT, CDR2 SNEGSKA (reference sequence). The CDR3 sequence is 14 residues long. The CDR3 DNA sequence: TGCAGTGCTAGGTCCGGCGGGGGAGGGTACGAGCAGTACTTC. It translates to CSARSGGGGYEQYF.

The V gene is TRBV5-1, the J gene TRBJ1-5, with a possible D match to TRBD1 (5 bases). The CDR3 totals 13 residues. The germline gives CDR1 SGHRS, CDR2 YFSETQ. V was clipped by 7 bases and J by 8 bases, with 16 bases between them. In nucleotides, the CDR3 is TGCGCCAGCTCACAGGTACCGGGGAAGCCCCAGCATTTT. This sequence encodes CASSQVPGKPQHF.

This chain connects TRBV24-1 to TRBJ1-5; 7 bases line up with TRBD1. The ends lost 5 bases at V and 7 bases at J; junction bases unmatched: 1. Germline V lookup: CDR1 KGHDR, CDR2 SFDVKD. This CDR3 comprises 12 residues. The CDR3 spells CATSGRGQPQHF. The CDR3 DNA follows: TGTGCCACCAGTGGCAGGGGGCAGCCCCAGCATTTT.

This clonotype was detected many times. The rearrangement joins TRBV29-1 to TRBJ2-1, with 7 nucleotides matching TRBD2. The CDR3 has 12 residues. With 7 bases clipped from V and 6 bases from J, the junction kept 6 bases outside the gene matches. In germline, CDR1 is SQVTM, CDR2 ANQGSEA. CDR3 sequence: CSAGEGRNEQFF. CDR3 DNA: TGCAGCGCGGGGGAGGGGCGCAATGAGCAGTTCTTC.

The sample holds many counts of this clonotype. This chain joins TRBV5-5 and TRBJ2-7; 8 bases map to TRBD2. V trimming: 4 bases; J trimming: 0 bases; junction bases outside the gene matches: 9. CDR3 length: 16 amino acids. The germline CDR1 and CDR2 sequences are SGHKS and YYEKEE (reference sequence). For the CDR3, the DNA is TGTGCCAGCAGCCCGGGACTGGGGACTAGCTCCTACGAGCAGTACTTC. Translation: CASSPGLGTSSYEQYF.

This clonotype has more than one count but fewer than ten. The genes are TRBV5-1 and TRBJ1-2, with 8 bases aligning to TRBD1. In germline, CDR1 is SGHRS, CDR2 YFSETQ. CDR3 length equals 16 residues. Trimming at V came to 0 bases and at J to 6 bases, leaving 10 bases not matched to a gene. CDR3: CASSLGVFQGADGYTF. Written as DNA, the CDR3 is TGCGCCAGCAGCTTGGGGGTTTTCCAGGGGGCGGATGGCTACACCTTC.